The 23 T cell receptor beta chains listed next were all sequenced from one sample in a study of beta chain features in type 1 diabetes. Sequencing targeted expressed TCRB transcripts, as all isolated RNA had been reverse transcribed. Some clones are missing from TCRdb's copy, which holds only in-frame ones; the method was immunoSEQ multiplex PCR. The table has around 430,000 clones, over 25% seen once. Sequencing was performed on naive CD4+ T cells from blood. These receptors came from a man between 18 and 35 years old in good health.

V usage is TRBV2 and J usage is TRBJ2-1, with D perhaps TRBD1 (5 bases). Germline V CDR1 and CDR2: SNHLY, FYNNEI. V lost 4 bases to trimming and J lost 4 bases, with 8 bases between them. The CDR3 length is 13 residues. The CDR3 DNA is TGTGCCAGCAGTGGAGACAGTTACAATGAGCAGTTCTTC. Translation gives CASSGDSYNEQFF. The full variable domain, its missing parts supplied by reference TRBV2 and TRBJ2-1, is EPEVTQTPSHQVTQMGQEVILRCVPISNHLYFYWYRQILGQKVEFLVSFYNNEISEKSEIFDDQFSVERPDGSNFTLKIRSTKLEDSAMYFCASSGDSYNEQFFGPGTRLTVL.

This clone was counted between two and nine times. This chain uses TRBV7-8 with TRBJ2-7; the match to TRBD2 covers 12 bases. The CDR3 spans 18 residues. Germline CDR1 reads SGHVS; CDR2 reads FQNEAQ. V lost 1 base and J lost 3; bases outside the gene matches: 10. CDR3: CASSLGRTSGTTRYEQYF. Written as DNA, the CDR3 is TGTGCCAGCAGCTTAGGCCGGACTAGCGGGACCACCCGCTACGAGCAGTACTTC. The whole variable domain, remainder taken from reference TRBV7-8 and TRBJ2-7, is GAGVSQSPRYKVAKRGQDVALRCDPISGHVSLFWYQQALGQGPEFLTYFQNEAQLDKSGLPSDRFFAERPEGSVSTLKIQRTQQEDSAVYLCASSLGRTSGTTRYEQYFGPGTRLTVT.

V and J are TRBV10-3 and TRBJ2-3; no clear D gene. This CDR3 contains 12 residues. V lost 0 bases and J lost 5, with 3 bases in between. CDR1 ENHRY and CDR2 SYGVKD come from the germline V gene. This CDR3 is CAISESEDTQYF. DNA of the CDR3: TGTGCCATCAGTGAGTCTGAAGATACGCAGTATTTT.

This chain links TRBV7-9 with TRBJ1-5, with TRBD1 as a possible D gene (5 bases). Germline CDR1 and CDR2: SEHNR and FQNEAQ (reference sequence). Trimming left V 3 bases short and J 2 bases short, with 11 bases between. This CDR3 comprises 15 residues. In DNA, the CDR3 is TGTGCCAGCAGCTTCGGGGGTAGGGGCAATCAGCCCCAGCATTTT. Translated: CASSFGGRGNQPQHF.

This chain links TRBV5-1 with TRBJ2-6; D perhaps matches TRBD1 (6 bases). V shed 4 bases and J shed 2 bases, with 10 bases lying between them. Per the germline V gene, CDR1 is SGHRS and CDR2 is YFSETQ. The CDR3 covers 15 residues. The CDR3 nucleotides are TGCGCCAGCAGCAAACAGGGTGCTGGGGCCAACGTCCTGACTTTC. This encodes CASSKQGAGANVLTF.

The rearrangement joins TRBV4-2 to TRBJ2-7; 7 nucleotides line up with TRBD2. Germline V gives CDR1 LGHNA, CDR2 YNFKEQ. Unmatched junction bases numbered 8, after V lost 2 bases and J lost 4 bases. The CDR3 is 15 amino acids. CDR3 in amino acids: CASSQRVGGSYEQYF. The DNA of the CDR3 is TGTGCCAGCAGCCAAAGGGTTGGCGGGAGTTACGAGCAGTACTTC.

The chain employs TRBV4-3 and TRBJ2-1; D is undetermined. V gave up 1 base and J gave up 8 bases, with 15 bases separating them. CDR3 length equals 15 residues. Germline V lookup: CDR1 LGHNA, CDR2 YSLEER. The CDR3 loop is CASSQGQRTKDEQFF. In DNA form, the CDR3 reads TGCGCCAGCAGCCAAGGGCAGCGAACGAAGGATGAGCAGTTCTTC.

The chain uses TRBV6-1 and TRBJ2-4; 9 bases map to TRBD2. J gave up 1 base and V 4 bases, and 14 bases lay outside the gene matches. The CDR3 runs 19 residues. Germline values: CDR1 MNHNS, CDR2 SASEGT. CDR3 loop: CASSVGLAGPQVAKNIQYF. As DNA, the CDR3 is TGTGCCAGCAGTGTGGGGCTAGCGGGACCCCAGGTGGCCAAAAACATTCAGTACTTC.

The chain combines TRBV28 with TRBJ2-5, with D possibly matching TRBD1 (6 bases). The CDR3 is 16 residues long. The V end lost 4 bases, the J end lost 5 bases, and 20 bases lay between the germline ends. CDR1 MDHEN and CDR2 SYDVKM come from the germline V gene. CDR3 sequence reads: CASSYTYREQDETQYF. The CDR3 nucleotides are TGTGCCAGCAGTTATACGTACAGGGAGCAAGATGAGACCCAGTACTTC. Full variable domain (rest looked up from reference TRBV28 and TRBJ2-5): DVKVTQSSRYLVKRTGEKVFLECVQDMDHENMFWYRQDPGLGLRLIYFSYDVKMKEKGDIPEGYSVSREKKERFSLILESASTNQTSMYLCASSYTYREQDETQYFGPGTRLLVL.

The chain couples TRBV7-2 to TRBJ2-7, with 7 bases lining up with TRBD1. Trimming took 5 bases from V and 0 from J; bases not matched to a gene: 4. The CDR3 sequence is 14 residues long. Germline V gene sequence: CDR1 SGHTA, CDR2 FQGNSA. CDR3 DNA: TGTGCCAGCAGCAAGGGACAGTACTCCTACGAGCAGTACTTC. It yields the protein CASSKGQYSYEQYF. The full variable domain, its missing parts supplied by reference TRBV7-2 and TRBJ2-7, is GAGVSQSPSNKVTEKGKDVELRCDPISGHTALYWYRQSLGQGLEFLIYFQGNSAPDKSGLPSDRFSAERTGGSVSTLTIQRTQQEDSAVYLCASSKGQYSYEQYFGPGTRLTVT.

This chain connects TRBV7-9 to TRBJ2-7; 8 bases are a match to TRBD1. From germline, CDR1 is SEHNR and CDR2 FQNEAQ (reference sequence). V trimming: 4 bases; J trimming: 6 bases; junction bases outside the gene matches: 14. The CDR3 contains 16 residues. The DNA of the CDR3 is TGTGCCAGCAGCTCAGGTAGACAGGGGTCCCCTGCCGAGCAGTACTTC. Amino acid sequence: CASSSGRQGSPAEQYF.

This clone was counted a few times. This chain links TRBV30 with TRBJ2-3, with D unclear. Germline assignment: CDR1 GTSNPN and CDR2 SVGIG (reference sequence). The CDR3 covers 13 residues. With 4 bases removed from V and 2 bases from J, the gap between germline ends came to 10 bases. CDR3 in amino acids: CAWTPGPTDTQYF. CDR3 in DNA: TGTGCCTGGACCCCGGGCCCCACAGATACGCAGTATTTT. Combining the CDR3 with reference TRBV30 and TRBJ2-3 gives the whole variable domain SQTIHQWPATLVQPVGSPLSLECTVEGTSNPNLYWYRQAAGRGLQLLFYSVGIGQISSEVPQNLSASRPQDRQFILSSKKLLLSDSGFYLCAWTPGPTDTQYFGPGTRLTVL.

This chain links TRBV6-1 with TRBJ2-7; tentative D call: TRBD2 (5 bases). The CDR3 covers 13 residues. Germline V gene data show CDR1 as MNHNS and CDR2 as SASEGT. V dropped 8 bases and J dropped 2 bases, with 13 bases sitting between them. The CDR3 region is CASLKIGTYEQYF. The CDR3 bases are TGTGCCAGCCTAAAGATCGGGACCTACGAGCAGTACTTC.

The CDR3 protein is CASSPRPGQTYEQYF. Written as DNA, the CDR3 is TGTGCCAGCAGCCCCAGGCCGGGACAGACCTACGAGCAGTACTTC. The genes are TRBV7-3 and TRBJ2-7, with 7 bases lining up with TRBD1. The CDR3 runs 15 residues. Germline V lookup: CDR1 SGHTA, CDR2 FQGTGA. Germline trimming cut 5 bases from V and 2 bases from J; bases unmatched to any gene: 9.

The V call is TRBV30, the J call TRBJ2-5; TRBD2 is a possible D gene (5 bases). V was pared by 2 bases and J by 5 bases, with 15 bases between. CDR1 GTSNPN and CDR2 SVGIG come from the germline V gene (reference sequence). The CDR3 extends over 14 amino acids. The CDR3, as DNA: TGTGCCTGGAGTAGGCAGGAGGTGCGGGAGACCCAGTACTTC. It specifies CAWSRQEVRETQYF.

The chain links TRBV6-5 to TRBJ2-5, with 8 bases identical to TRBD2. The CDR3 is 13 residues long. Germline CDR1 is MNHEY and CDR2 is SVGAGI. Trimming removed 3 bases from V and 7 bases from J; junction bases left unmatched: 4. In nucleotides, the CDR3 is TGTGCCAGCAGTTATCGGGAGGGGTGGACCCAGTACTTC. Its translation is CASSYREGWTQYF.

V is TRBV30 and J is TRBJ1-5, with 7 bases that match TRBD1. Losses at the gene ends were 4 bases for V and 9 bases for J; bases not matched to a gene: 18. Looked up from germline, CDR1 is GTSNPN and CDR2 is SVGIG (reference sequence). The CDR3 runs to 16 residues. Here the CDR3 DNA reads TGTGCCTGGAACAGCGTAGTACAGGGGATAATTGCGCCCCAGCATTTT. The encoded protein is CAWNSVVQGIIAPQHF. Full variable domain (remainder filled in from reference TRBV30 and TRBJ1-5): SQTIHQWPATLVQPVGSPLSLECTVEGTSNPNLYWYRQAAGRGLQLLFYSVGIGQISSEVPQNLSASRPQDRQFILSSKKLLLSDSGFYLCAWNSVVQGIIAPQHFGDGTRLSIL.

The chain combines TRBV6-6 with TRBJ2-4; D is uncertain. Per germline, CDR1 MNHNY and CDR2 SVGAGI (reference sequence). The CDR3 spans 16 residues. V dropped 3 bases and J dropped 0 bases, with 12 bases sitting between them. The CDR3 here is CASSYSPALAKNIQYF. The CDR3 region has the DNA TGTGCCAGCAGTTATAGCCCAGCCCTAGCCAAAAACATTCAGTACTTC.

In this sample, this clone turned up a few times. The chain links TRBV9 to TRBJ1-4; 7 nucleotides match TRBD1. From germline, CDR1 is SGDLS and CDR2 YYNGEE. The CDR3 has 14 amino acids. V lost 0 bases to trimming and J lost 8 bases; unmatched junction nucleotides: 4. CDR3 nucleotide sequence: TGTGCCAGCAGCGTAGAGGCAGGGGGGGAAAAACTGTTTTTT. Translated, it gives CASSVEAGGEKLFF.

Concerning this clone: Other DNA sequences in the sample encode the same CDR3. The chain couples TRBV30 to TRBJ1-5; D might be TRBD1 (5 bases). This CDR3 spans 13 amino acids. The germline V and J ends were trimmed by 0 bases and 4 bases, with 7 bases remaining between them. From germline, CDR1 is GTSNPN and CDR2 SVGIG (reference sequence). The CDR3 here is CAWSVRGNQPQHF. The DNA for the CDR3 is TGTGCCTGGAGTGTAAGGGGTAATCAGCCCCAGCATTTT.

The table lists this clone with a few counts. This chain connects TRBV13 to TRBJ2-7; 11 nucleotides align to TRBD2. Germline-derived CDR1 and CDR2 are PRHDT and FYEKMQ (reference sequence). CDR3 length equals 14 residues. The V gene end was trimmed by 4 bases and the J gene end by 2 bases; junction bases not matched to a gene: 1. CDR3 loop: CASSSTSGTYEQYF. CDR3 nucleotide sequence: TGTGCCAGCAGCTCGACTAGCGGGACCTACGAGCAGTACTTC.

V gene TRBV5-1 combines with J gene TRBJ2-7, with D tentatively TRBD2 (5 bases). There are 14 residues in the CDR3. Germline CDR1 reads SGHRS; CDR2 reads YFSETQ. V shed 3 bases and J shed 3 bases, with 13 bases lying between them. CDR3 bases: TGCGCCAGCAGCTCGAGCGGTATACTCTACGAGCAGTACTTC. Residues: CASSSSGILYEQYF.

The J gene is TRBJ2-7, the V gene TRBV5-1; 8 bases map to TRBD2. Germline loops: CDR1 SGHRS, CDR2 YFSETQ. The CDR3 has 17 residues. V shed 4 bases, J shed 5 bases, and the junction held 17 bases outside the gene matches. CDR3 amino acids: CASSPSAGALSGNEQYF. Here the CDR3 DNA reads TGCGCCAGCAGCCCCTCAGCGGGAGCGTTATCGGGTAACGAGCAGTACTTC.